The 30 T cell receptor beta chains reported below all come from one sample, sequenced in a study of blood T cell repertoires in COVID-19. Only in-frame clones appear in the TCRdb table, and some are missing; sequencing was by immunoSEQ multiplex PCR. The repertoire holds under 200,000 clones, approximately 79% seen once, with approximately 4.7% in the top ten. The sample consisted of PBMCs or T cells enriched from blood (not recorded which). These receptor sequences come from a woman in her sixties with acute COVID-19.

J is TRBJ1-3 and V is TRBV12-5; no definite D call. Germline V gene lookup returns CDR1 LGHNT and CDR2 FRNRAP. V dropped 7 bases and J dropped 0 bases, with 10 bases sitting between them. The CDR3 has 14 amino acids. The CDR3 here is CASAPSGSGNTIYF. The CDR3 DNA is TGTGCTAGTGCCCCCTCGGGCTCTGGAAACACCATATATTTT. Full variable domain (missing parts from reference TRBV12-5 and TRBJ1-3): DARVTQTPRHKVTEMGQEVTMRCQPILGHNTVFWYRQTMMQGLELLAYFRNRAPLDDSGMPKDRFSAEMPDATLATLKIQPSEPRDSAVYFCASAPSGSGNTIYFGEGSWLTVV.

V gene TRBV7-8 combines with J gene TRBJ2-6; D remains ambiguous. Germline V gene data show CDR1 as SGHVS and CDR2 as FQNEAQ. Trimming took 1 base from V and 0 from J, leaving 4 bases between them. This CDR3 spans 15 amino acids. CDR3 nucleotide sequence: TGTGCCAGCAGCTTAGTCCGCTCTGGGGCCAACGTCCTGACTTTC. It specifies CASSLVRSGANVLTF.

The CDR3 here is CASSELGSGTEQFF. In DNA form, the CDR3 reads TGTGCCAGCAGTGAACTTGGTAGCGGGACTGAGCAGTTCTTC. J is TRBJ2-1 and V is TRBV2; 8 bases map to TRBD2. The CDR3 sequence is 14 residues long. J was trimmed by 9 bases and V by 2 bases; bases with no gene match: 6. Germline lookup yields CDR1 SNHLY and CDR2 FYNNEI.

The V and J genes are TRBV9 and TRBJ2-6; possibly TRBD1 for D (5 bases). The germline V gene has CDR1 SGDLS and CDR2 YYNGEE. The CDR3 has 17 amino acids. The germline V and J ends were trimmed by 2 bases and 4 bases, with 16 bases remaining between them. For the CDR3, the DNA is TGTGCCAGCAGCGTTCAAAGGACAACGGACGGGGCCAACGTCCTGACTTTC. Translated, it gives CASSVQRTTDGANVLTF.

The J gene is TRBJ1-4, the V gene TRBV3-1 (or the pseudogene TRBV3-2); maybe TRBD1 (5 bases). The CDR3 loop spans 13 amino acids. V shed 3 bases and J shed 10 bases, with 12 bases lying between them. Germline V gene data show CDR1 as LGHDT and CDR2 as YNNKEL (reference sequence). The CDR3 DNA reads as TGTGCCAGCAGCCAGGAGGGGAGGCGAAAACTGTTTTTT. It translates to CASSQEGRRKLFF.

The rearrangement joins TRBV6-2 or TRBV6-3 to TRBJ2-1; weak D call: TRBD2 (6 bases). V gave up 0 bases and J gave up 16 bases, with 19 bases separating them. The CDR3 is made up of 14 amino acids. Germline lookup yields CDR1 MNHEY and CDR2 SVGEGT. The CDR3 here is CASSYSSRGTPAFF. The CDR3 DNA reads TGTGCCAGCAGTTACTCGAGTCGGGGGACTCCAGCATTCTTC.

Here the CDR3 reads CASSSSAGTVNEKLFF. The DNA for the CDR3 is TGTGCCAGCAGCTCATCTGCCGGGACAGTAAATGAAAAACTGTTTTTT. This chain uses TRBV7-2 with TRBJ1-4; 7 bases line up with TRBD1. Trimming took 4 bases from V and 5 from J; bases not matched to a gene: 10. The CDR3 is 16 residues long. Germline CDR1 reads SGHTA; CDR2 reads FQGNSA.

This clone is a singleton in its sample. This chain connects TRBV2 to TRBJ2-6; no reliable D call. Germline values: CDR1 SNHLY, CDR2 FYNNEI. There are 13 residues in the CDR3. The germline V and J ends were trimmed by 6 bases and 4 bases, with 7 bases remaining between them. The CDR3 protein is CASSLGGANVLTF. CDR3 coding DNA: TGTGCCAGCAGCCTCGGGGGGGCCAACGTCCTGACTTTC.

V and J are TRBV24-1 and TRBJ2-7, with 7 bases that match TRBD2. The CDR3 runs to 14 residues. Germline CDR1 is KGHDR and CDR2 is SFDVKD. The V gene end was trimmed by 8 bases and the J gene end by 2 bases; junction bases not matched to a gene: 8. The CDR3 region is CATTSAGTPYEQYF. The CDR3 coding sequence is TGTGCCACCACCTCAGCGGGAACCCCCTACGAGCAGTACTTC.

Only one count was recorded for this clone. CDR3 coding DNA: TGTGCCAGCAAAGAACGAGGGGGCCACGGGGAGCTGTTTTTT. Protein product: CASKERGGHGELFF. The gene calls are TRBV6-5 and TRBJ2-2, with TRBD1 identical over 7 bases. CDR1 and CDR2 (germline): MNHEY, SVGAGI. Trimming cost V 7 bases and J 7 bases; bases outside gene matches: 9. This CDR3 comprises 14 residues.

This clone was detected ten times or more. The V call is TRBV7-2, the J call TRBJ2-1; possible D gene TRBD2, 6 bases. CDR3 length equals 15 residues. Germline values: CDR1 SGHTA, CDR2 FQGNSA. Trimming took off 3 bases at V and 6 bases at J, with 15 bases between the two ends. For the CDR3, the DNA is TGTGCCAGCAGCTTTTCCGGACTACCTTTCAATGAGCAGTTCTTC. It translates to CASSFSGLPFNEQFF.

This clone has only a few counts. The chain couples TRBV4-3 to TRBJ2-3, with 11 bases aligning to TRBD1. The CDR3 extends over 16 amino acids. J lost 4 bases, V lost 0 bases, and 3 bases had no gene match. From germline, CDR1 is LGHNA and CDR2 YSLEER. The CDR3 nucleotides read TGCGCCAGCAGCCAAGAGCCGGGACAGGGGGCAGATACGCAGTATTTT. This codes for CASSQEPGQGADTQYF.

The table lists this clone with a few counts. V gene TRBV13 combines with J gene TRBJ1-5; weak D call: TRBD1 (6 bases). Germline V gives CDR1 PRHDT, CDR2 FYEKMQ (reference sequence). With 4 bases removed from V and 11 bases from J, the gap between germline ends came to 15 bases. The CDR3 runs to 13 residues. As DNA, the CDR3 is TGTGCCAGCAGCTACTCACAGGGATATTCCCAGCATTTT. It translates to CASSYSQGYSQHF.

The V call is TRBV7-8, the J call TRBJ2-3; 10 bases are shared with TRBD2. The CDR3 runs 15 residues. Germline V gene sequence: CDR1 SGHVS, CDR2 FQNEAQ. With 6 bases clipped from V and 3 bases from J, the junction kept 6 bases outside the gene matches. Written as DNA, the CDR3 is TGTGCCAGCAGGAGAAAGCGGGGGGGAACAGATACGCAGTATTTT. Translation: CASRRKRGGTDTQYF.

This rearrangement joins TRBV29-1 to TRBJ2-7; D is uncertain. The CDR3 is made up of 12 amino acids. Germline values: CDR1 SQVTM, CDR2 ANQGSEA. Trimming removed 7 bases from V and 7 bases from J, with 17 bases in between. CDR3 sequence: CSGGYGPEEQYF. CDR3 DNA sequence: TGCAGCGGCGGTTATGGCCCTGAGGAGCAGTACTTC.

The table lists this clone with a few counts. Other DNA sequences from this sample encode an identical CDR3 as well. The rearrangement joins TRBV19 to TRBJ1-2, with TRBD1 matching over 7 bases. The ends lost 4 bases at V and 1 base at J; junction bases unmatched: 0. There are 13 residues in the CDR3. Germline V gene sequence: CDR1 LNHDA, CDR2 SQIVND (reference sequence). The chain's CDR3 is CASSRDSNYGYTF. The CDR3 nucleotides are TGTGCCAGTAGTAGGGACAGTAACTATGGCTACACCTTC.

This chain joins TRBV19 and TRBJ2-1; the match to TRBD2 covers 7 bases. This CDR3 has 15 residues. V was pared by 6 bases and J by 4 bases, with 9 bases of the junction left unmatched. Germline values: CDR1 LNHDA, CDR2 SQIVND (reference sequence). Here the CDR3 reads CASSTTSERYNEQFF. Here the CDR3 DNA reads TGTGCCAGTAGCACTACTAGCGAGAGATACAATGAGCAGTTCTTC.

J is TRBJ2-3 and V is TRBV9, with a possible D match to TRBD1 (5 bases). The V end lost 0 bases, the J end lost 7 bases, and 12 bases lay between the germline ends. The germline V gene encodes CDR1 SGDLS and CDR2 YYNGEE. The CDR3 extends over 14 amino acids. The CDR3: CASSVDAKGNTQYF. CDR3 DNA sequence: TGTGCCAGCAGCGTAGACGCCAAGGGGAATACGCAGTATTTT.

The V gene is TRBV19, the J gene TRBJ1-1; no definite D call. Trimming took 4 bases from V and 1 from J, leaving 4 bases between them. The CDR3 totals 12 residues. Germline values: CDR1 LNHDA, CDR2 SQIVND (reference sequence). CDR3 region: CASSTKNTEAFF. The CDR3 nucleotides read TGTGCCAGTAGTACTAAGAACACTGAAGCTTTCTTT.

CDR3 coding DNA: TGTGCCAGCAGGAAGACACTAGCGGGAATTAGCTCCTACGAGCAGTACTTC. This codes for CASRKTLAGISSYEQYF. This chain connects TRBV2 to TRBJ2-7; TRBD2 matches at 10 bases. This CDR3 contains 17 residues. Germline CDR1 and CDR2: SNHLY and FYNNEI. V was clipped by 6 bases and J by 0 bases; unmatched bases: 11.

V usage is TRBV27 and J usage is TRBJ2-6; maybe TRBD1 (5 bases). Trimming left V 8 bases short and J 2 bases short, with 10 bases between. The CDR3 has 14 residues. In germline, CDR1 is MNHEY, CDR2 SMNVEV (reference sequence). For the CDR3, the DNA is TGTGCCAGCTCTTCAGGGACTGGGGCCAACGTCCTGACTTTC. Translating it yields CASSSGTGANVLTF.

CDR3 amino acids: CASTSRLDGYGYTF. For the CDR3, the DNA is TGTGCCAGTACCTCGAGACTCGACGGGTATGGCTACACCTTC. This sequence joins TRBV19 and TRBJ1-2; D unclear. Trimming pared 7 bases from V and 5 bases from J, leaving 17 bases between. Germline V gene data show CDR1 as LNHDA and CDR2 as SQIVND (reference sequence). The CDR3 spans 14 residues.

V is TRBV5-1 and J is TRBJ2-3, with 8 bases identical to TRBD2. The V gene end was trimmed by 1 base and the J gene end by 1 base; junction bases not matched to a gene: 2. Germline V gene data show CDR1 as SGHRS and CDR2 as YFSETQ. The CDR3 sequence is 15 residues long. CDR3: CASSLPGGGTDTQYF. The CDR3 bases are TGCGCCAGCAGCTTGCCGGGAGGGGGCACAGATACGCAGTATTTT.

There are a few counts of this clone. This CDR3 is also generated by other DNA sequences in the sample. The chain uses TRBV7-8 and TRBJ1-3, with 7 bases lining up with TRBD1. Losses at the gene ends were 3 bases for V and 1 base for J; bases not matched to a gene: 0. From germline, CDR1 is SGHVS and CDR2 FQNEAQ. The CDR3 runs to 14 residues. CDR3 protein: CASSLTGSGNTIYF. The DNA for the CDR3 is TGTGCCAGCAGCTTGACAGGGTCTGGAAACACCATATATTTT. The entire variable domain, with the rest obtained from reference TRBV7-8 and TRBJ1-3, is as follows: GAGVSQSPRYKVAKRGQDVALRCDPISGHVSLFWYQQALGQGPEFLTYFQNEAQLDKSGLPSDRFFAERPEGSVSTLKIQRTQQEDSAVYLCASSLTGSGNTIYFGEGSWLTVV.

This clone was counted a single time. The identical CDR3 is also encoded by other nucleotide sequences in the sample. The genes are TRBV19 and TRBJ1-1, with 8 bases aligning to TRBD1. Per the germline V gene, CDR1 is LNHDA and CDR2 is SQIVND (reference sequence). Losses at the gene ends were 2 bases for V and 5 bases for J; bases not matched to a gene: 1. CDR3 length equals 13 residues. CDR3 nucleotide sequence: TGTGCCAGTAGTATAACAGGGGGGACTGAAGCTTTCTTT. It specifies CASSITGGTEAFF.

The chain couples TRBV5-6 to TRBJ1-5, with 9 bases that match TRBD1. The CDR3 has 15 residues. Germline V lookup: CDR1 SGHDT, CDR2 YYEEEE. V shed 2 bases and J 4 bases; nucleotides not matched to a gene: 4. This CDR3 reads CASSFGTGMNQPQHF. CDR3 nucleotide sequence: TGTGCCAGCAGCTTTGGGACAGGGATGAATCAGCCCCAGCATTTT.

The chain joins TRBV24-1 to TRBJ1-2; TRBD1 matches at 8 bases. The CDR3 covers 14 residues. V was pared by 5 bases and J by 6 bases, with 7 bases of the junction left unmatched. The germline CDR1 and CDR2 sequences are KGHDR and SFDVKD. The CDR3 protein is CATSGTGIRDGYTF. In nucleotides, the CDR3 is TGTGCCACCAGTGGGACAGGGATTAGGGATGGCTACACCTTC.

The rearrangement uses TRBV28 and TRBJ1-6, with a weak D call TRBD1 (5 bases). Germline V lookup: CDR1 MDHEN, CDR2 SYDVKM. Deletions cut 2 bases from V and 7 bases from J, with 18 bases between. This CDR3 region has 17 residues. CDR3 sequence reads: CASSLMKQGAANSPLHF. The CDR3 DNA sequence: TGTGCCAGCAGTTTAATGAAGCAAGGGGCGGCGAATTCACCCCTCCACTTT.

The chain couples TRBV12-3 or TRBV12-4 to TRBJ1-1; D gene ambiguous. The CDR3 is 11 residues long. The V gene lost 7 bases and the J gene lost 1 base, with 4 bases spanning the gap. The CDR3 sequence: CASIRNTEAFF. The CDR3 DNA is TGTGCCAGCATCAGGAACACTGAAGCTTTCTTT.

This chain uses TRBV7-2 with TRBJ1-5; 10 positions agree with TRBD1. J was trimmed by 6 bases and V by 5 bases; bases with no gene match: 7. Germline CDR1 reads SGHTA; CDR2 reads FQGNSA. This CDR3 has 15 amino acids. This chain's CDR3 is CASSPQTGGVQPQHF. The DNA of the CDR3 is TGTGCCAGCAGCCCCCAGACAGGGGGCGTTCAGCCCCAGCATTTT.